This T cell receptor (beta chain) is from a study of technical replicates of blood from a few donors (dated by TCRdb to 2016 to 2017). There are a few counts of this clone. Its specific antigen is unknown. The sample holds no much larger clone one base away, and base qualities are not on file. The receptor library was made with the immunoSEQ multiplex PCR assay. TCRdb stores this immuneACCESS table with in-frame sequences only. Part of the clones is absent; in the studies checked, under half of the shortfall reflects unresolved V genes, and no reason is known for the rest. The table for this sample lists tens of thousands of clones; roughly 90% of them were counted only once. Approximately 4% of the sample comes from the top ten. Via the germline V gene, CDR1 is SGHTA and CDR2 FQGTGA. Including cysteine and phenylalanine, the CDR3 has 13 amino acids. The DNA shown is the 39-base CDR3, in frame from base 1. Trimming costs V 6 bases and J 4 bases, and their ends lie 12 bases apart.

The sequence is built from TRBV7-3 and TRBJ1-1; the D segment could be TRBD1, given 6 matching bases. The receptor was derived from a human donor in good health. Some clones in this sample may be carry-over from other donors' samples. The sample comprised PBMCs. The DNA is TGTGCCAGCAGTCCACAGGGCTCCACTGAAGCTTTCTTT. Its product reads: CASSPQGSTEAFF.